This T cell receptor (beta chain) was identified in a study of OX40 agonist ivuxolimab in advanced cancers. CDR1 is SGHTA, CDR2 FQGNSA, per germline. This CDR3 has 15 amino acids. The junction had 4 bases not matched to a gene; V was cut back by 4 bases and J by 2 bases. Here immunoSEQ multiplex PCR was the method, and the copy in TCRdb shows in-frame clones only, minus some. The sample lists some 130,000 clones, 75% to 90% occurring once. The sample in question was CD4+ or CD8+ T cells sorted from blood, obtained in a trial of the OX40 agonist ivuxolimab. This sequence was found in an adult with an advanced solid tumor such as melanoma, head and neck, liver or kidney cancer. The chain joins TRBV7-2 to TRBJ1-2; 10 nucleotides match TRBD1. CDR3 sequence (DNA): TGTGCCAGCAGCTGGACGGGACAGGGGAACTATGGCTACACCTTC. Protein sequence: CASSWTGQGNYGYTF.